Presented here are 26 T cell receptor beta chains from one specimen sequenced in a study of T cells expressing NK-cell markers. TCRdb reworked the 5' RACE reads into one entry per CDR3 protein, no DNA. Its table lists some 410,000 distinct CDR3 sequences. The sample was blood T cells: a sorted CD56 or NKG2C T cell subset, CD4+ or CD8+ T cells, or bulk PBMC T cells (not recorded which). The source of these receptors is a woman between 18 and 75 years old in good health.

The V and J genes are TRBV6-2 or TRBV6-3 and TRBJ1-3. Germline CDR1 reads MNHEY; CDR2 reads SVGEGT. CDR3 length: 19 amino acids. The CDR3 reads CASSYGGLRITLSGNTIYF.

The V gene is TRBV10-3, the J gene TRBJ1-1; TCRdb's D call, TRBD1, is unchecked because there is no DNA. The CDR3 is 16 residues long. CDR1 is ENHRY, CDR2 SYGVKD, per germline. Here the CDR3 reads CAISESSRGLNTEAFF.

The genes are TRBV11-2 and TRBJ1-1. The CDR3 is 15 residues long. Germline values: CDR1 SGHAT, CDR2 FQNNGV. The CDR3 reads CASSLEGGTGTEAFF.

This chain joins TRBV28 and TRBJ1-2. This CDR3 has 13 amino acids. CDR1 is MDHEN, CDR2 SYDVKM, per germline. The CDR3 sequence: CASSSGPYRGYTF.

The V gene is TRBV20-1, the J gene TRBJ2-1; without DNA, the TCRdb call of TRBD1 cannot be checked. This CDR3 region has 14 residues. The germline CDR1 and CDR2 sequences are DFQATT and SNEGSKA (reference sequence). The CDR3 sequence is CSAKVTGAYNEQFF.

The J gene is TRBJ2-3, the V gene TRBV7-2; checking the TCRdb D call of TRBD2 is not possible without DNA. The CDR3 loop spans 16 amino acids. Germline V gene data show CDR1 as SGHTA and CDR2 as FQGNSA. The CDR3 here is CASSFVLAGGPDTQYF.

The chain combines TRBV9 with TRBJ1-4; TCRdb's assignment of TRBD1 cannot be checked, as there is no DNA. The CDR3 spans 15 residues. Germline CDR1 is SGDLS and CDR2 is YYNGEE. The CDR3: CASSGPGTGNEKLFF.

The rearrangement uses TRBV5-1 and TRBJ1-1; TCRdb selects TRBD1, and the lack of DNA leaves this call unchecked. The CDR3 runs to 17 residues. Germline V gene lookup returns CDR1 SGHRS and CDR2 YFSETQ. The CDR3 spells CASSREGQVGMNTEAFF. Complete variable domain (other parts from reference TRBV5-1 and TRBJ1-1): KAGVTQTPRYLIKTRGQQVTLSCSPISGHRSVSWYQQTPGQGLQFLFEYFSETQRNKGNFPGRFSGRQFSNSRSEMNVSTLELGDSALYLCASSREGQVGMNTEAFFGQGTRLTVV.

This chain connects TRBV5-1 to TRBJ2-2; TCRdb's D call of TRBD2 is untestable without DNA. The germline V gene encodes CDR1 SGHRS and CDR2 YFSETQ. The CDR3 contains 14 residues. The CDR3 region is CASTPGLHTGELFF.

The chain links TRBV18 to TRBJ1-1; TCRdb's D call of TRBD1 is untestable without DNA. CDR3 length: 14 residues. Germline CDR1 KGHSH, CDR2 LQKENI. The chain's CDR3 is CASSSDRELLEAFF.

The chain is built from TRBV6-1 and TRBJ2-1. The CDR3 has 14 residues. CDR1 and CDR2 from the germline V gene are MNHNS and SASEGT. CDR3 residues: CASSGISSYNEQFF.

The chain is built from TRBV20-1 and TRBJ2-2; TCRdb returns TRBD2, unconfirmable since there is no DNA. Germline CDR1 and CDR2: DFQATT and SNEGSKA (reference sequence). This CDR3 is built from 15 residues. The CDR3: CSAAGEGGRTGELFF.

V is TRBV29-1 and J is TRBJ2-2. The germline gives CDR1 SQVTM, CDR2 ANQGSEA. The CDR3 has 12 amino acids. The CDR3 is CSGTDWAGELFF.

The rearrangement joins TRBV20-1 to TRBJ1-1; TCRdb's D gene call, TRBD1, goes unchecked for lack of DNA. The CDR3 length is 15 residues. Per germline, CDR1 DFQATT and CDR2 SNEGSKA (reference sequence). The chain's CDR3 is CSARTGGSANTEAFF.

The chain uses TRBV12-3 or TRBV12-4 and TRBJ2-7; checking the TCRdb D call of TRBD2 is not possible without DNA. CDR3 size: 18 residues. This CDR3 reads CASSRGQGRTSGSYEQYF.

The CDR3 region is CATSDGDVGGVSYNEQFF. The chain is built from TRBV24-1 and TRBJ2-1; TCRdb returns TRBD1, unconfirmable since there is no DNA. The CDR3 has 18 amino acids. CDR1 is KGHDR and CDR2 is SFDVKD in the germline V gene.

This sequence joins TRBV7-3 and TRBJ2-5; checking the TCRdb D call of TRBD1 is not possible without DNA. CDR1 is SGHTA and CDR2 is FQGTGA in the germline V gene. This CDR3 comprises 15 residues. The CDR3 reads CASSLQITGMETQYF.

The chain links TRBV4-2 to TRBJ2-7; TCRdb's D gene call, TRBD1, goes unchecked for lack of DNA. The germline CDR1 and CDR2 sequences are LGHNA and YNFKEQ. The CDR3 runs to 17 residues. CDR3 residues: CASSPRGYRDSGNEQYF.

The V and J genes are TRBV29-1 and TRBJ2-1; TCRdb's D call of TRBD1 is untestable without DNA. Germline V gives CDR1 SQVTM, CDR2 ANQGSEA. The CDR3 sequence is 13 residues long. The CDR3 reads CSVRDGGGYEQFF.

V usage is TRBV20-1 and J usage is TRBJ1-6. The CDR3 sequence is 14 residues long. The germline V gene encodes CDR1 DFQATT and CDR2 SNEGSKA (reference sequence). This chain's CDR3 is CSARIGRPNSPLHF.

The chain carries TRBV6-2 or TRBV6-3 and TRBJ2-1; without DNA, the TCRdb call of TRBD2 cannot be checked. Germline loops: CDR1 MNHEY, CDR2 SVGEGT. This CDR3 comprises 15 residues. Here the CDR3 reads CASRGLAGGANEQFF.

This rearrangement joins TRBV14 to TRBJ2-7; the D call from TCRdb, TRBD1, cannot be confirmed without DNA. This CDR3 region has 15 residues. From germline, CDR1 is SGHDN and CDR2 FVKESK. CDR3 protein: CASSPGQGALDEQYF. Variable domain in full (rest from reference TRBV14 and TRBJ2-7): EAGVTQFPSHSVIEKGQTVTLRCDPISGHDNLYWYRRVMGKEIKFLLHFVKESKQDESGMPNNRFLAERTGGTYSTLKVQPAELEDSGVYFCASSPGQGALDEQYFGPGTRLTVT.

The CDR3 region is CASSPSGRLAADTQYF. This rearrangement joins TRBV13 to TRBJ2-3; TCRdb reports TRBD2, a call that lacks DNA to check it against. From germline, CDR1 is PRHDT and CDR2 FYEKMQ (reference sequence). CDR3 length: 16 residues.

The chain links TRBV6-1 to TRBJ2-1; without DNA, the TCRdb call of TRBD2 cannot be checked. This CDR3 contains 16 residues. CDR1 is MNHNS, CDR2 SASEGT, per germline. The CDR3 reads CASSPPRRGLYNEQFF.

The J gene is TRBJ2-7, the V gene TRBV6-2 or TRBV6-3; checking the TCRdb D call of TRBD2 is not possible without DNA. Germline V lookup: CDR1 MNHEY, CDR2 SVGEGT. The CDR3 consists of 17 residues. The CDR3 here is CASSQPEARRTAGEQYF.

The gene calls are TRBV2 and TRBJ2-5. The CDR3 spans 13 residues. The V gene's germline CDR1 is SNHLY and CDR2 FYNNEI. The CDR3 spells CASSDANQETQYF.